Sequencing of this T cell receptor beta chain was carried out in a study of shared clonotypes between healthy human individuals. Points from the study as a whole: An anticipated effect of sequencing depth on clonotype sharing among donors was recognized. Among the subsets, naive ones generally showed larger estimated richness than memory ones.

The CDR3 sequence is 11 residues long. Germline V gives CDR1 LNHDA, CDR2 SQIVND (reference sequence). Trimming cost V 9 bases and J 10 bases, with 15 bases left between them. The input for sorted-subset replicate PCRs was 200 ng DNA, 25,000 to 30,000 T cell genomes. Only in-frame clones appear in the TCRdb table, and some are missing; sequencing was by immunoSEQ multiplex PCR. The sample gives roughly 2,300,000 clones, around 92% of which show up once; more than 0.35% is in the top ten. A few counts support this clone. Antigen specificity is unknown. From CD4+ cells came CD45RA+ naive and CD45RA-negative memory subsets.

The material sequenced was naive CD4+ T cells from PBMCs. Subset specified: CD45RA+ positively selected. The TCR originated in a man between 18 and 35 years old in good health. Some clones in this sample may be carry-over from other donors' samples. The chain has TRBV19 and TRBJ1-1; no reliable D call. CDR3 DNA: TGTGCCAGCGAAAGGGATTTGGGAGCTTTCTTT. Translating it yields CASERDLGAFF.